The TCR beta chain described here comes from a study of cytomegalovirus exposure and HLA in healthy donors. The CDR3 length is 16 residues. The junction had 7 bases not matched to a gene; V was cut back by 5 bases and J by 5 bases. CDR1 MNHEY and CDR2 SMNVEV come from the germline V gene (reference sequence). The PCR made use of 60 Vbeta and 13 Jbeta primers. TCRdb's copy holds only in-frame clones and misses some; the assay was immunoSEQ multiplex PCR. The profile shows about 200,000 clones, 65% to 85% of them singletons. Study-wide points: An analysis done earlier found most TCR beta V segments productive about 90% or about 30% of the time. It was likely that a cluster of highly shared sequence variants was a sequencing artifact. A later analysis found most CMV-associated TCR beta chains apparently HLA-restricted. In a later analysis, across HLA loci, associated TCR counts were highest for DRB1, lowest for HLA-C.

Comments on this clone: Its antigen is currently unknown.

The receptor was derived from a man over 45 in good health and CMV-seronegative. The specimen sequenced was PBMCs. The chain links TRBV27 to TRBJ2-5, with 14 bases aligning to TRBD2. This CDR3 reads CASSQTSGRAGETQYF. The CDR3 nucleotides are TGTGCCAGCAGTCAGACTAGCGGGAGGGCAGGGGAGACCCAGTACTTC.